The clone carrying this T cell receptor beta chain was seen a handful of times. Its antigen is undetermined. CDR3 size: 14 residues. Germline CDR1 and CDR2: SGHRS and YFSETQ. With 5 bases clipped from V and 8 bases from J, the junction kept 10 bases outside the gene matches. This entry is derived from a study of T-cell memory formation after mild COVID-19. General study findings and limits: The study detected some responding clones in pre-infection memory, suggesting cross-reactive memory joined.

5'RACE, which relied on constant-segment primers, yielded TCR alpha and TCR beta cDNA libraries carrying sample barcodes and UMIs. TCRdb independently ran MiXCR on the 5' RACE reads; one entry per CDR3 protein. This sample has approximately 190,000 distinct CDR3 sequences, with 15% to 20% found just once. This chain uses TRBV5-1 with TRBJ2-1, with 7 bases fitting TRBD2. The sequenced sample consisted of PBMCs or a T cell subset sorted from them (not recorded which). This TCR came from an adult woman who had mild COVID-19 (a few samples of this study predate the infection). Cell type and time point are not known. CDR3 sequence: CASRTSPPSDEQFF. In nucleotides, the CDR3 is TGCGCCAGCAGGACTAGCCCCCCGTCTGATGAGCAGTTCTTC.